The 14 T cell receptor beta chains listed next were all sequenced from one sample in a study of cytotoxic CD8 clonotypes in ibrutinib-treated CLL. Here immunoSEQ multiplex PCR was the method, and the copy in TCRdb shows in-frame clones only, minus some. Here the sample spans about 39,000 clones, roughly 65% being singletons. Sequenced here: PBMCs, sampled at disease progression, from a patient treated with ibrutinib. The receptors derive from a human donor with chronic lymphocytic leukemia.

V and J are TRBV29-1 and TRBJ2-3; D may correspond to TRBD1 or TRBD2 (6 bases each). The CDR3 consists of 14 residues. The V end was cut by 1 base, the J end by 0 bases, with 8 bases between. CDR1 SQVTM and CDR2 ANQGSEA come from the germline V gene. The CDR3 nucleotides read TGCAGCGTTGAAGGGGGGGCTAGCACAGATACGCAGTATTTT. Its translation: CSVEGGASTDTQYF.

The chain uses TRBV6-5 and TRBJ2-5, with 8 bases lining up with TRBD2. The CDR3 consists of 16 residues. Trimming at V came to 3 bases and at J to 7 bases, leaving 13 bases not matched to a gene. CDR1 is MNHEY and CDR2 is SVGAGI in the germline V gene. The CDR3 DNA reads TGTGCCAGCAGTTATTCTCTGGCGGGAGGCGGACGGACCCAGTACTTC. Protein sequence: CASSYSLAGGGRTQYF.

This clone is classed as medium-sized. The gene calls are TRBV7-3 and TRBJ2-3; D unclear. Germline CDR1 reads SGHTA; CDR2 reads FQGTGA. The germline V and J ends were trimmed by 2 bases and 1 base, with 4 bases remaining between them. The CDR3 length is 13 residues. The chain's CDR3 is CASSLGGTDTQYF. Written as DNA, the CDR3 is TGTGCCAGCAGCTTAGGCGGCACAGATACGCAGTATTTT.

The rearrangement uses TRBV7-2 and TRBJ1-2, with D possibly being TRBD1 (5 bases). Trimming removed 5 bases at V and 2 bases at J, with 9 bases between. The CDR3 consists of 13 residues. Germline V gives CDR1 SGHTA, CDR2 FQGNSA. The CDR3 sequence: CASSQTANYGYTF. The CDR3, as DNA: TGTGCCAGCAGCCAGACAGCCAACTATGGCTACACCTTC.

The CDR3 DNA is TGTGCCAGCAGCCAAGTTATAGGACAGGGAGTCTATGGCTACACCTTC. This sequence encodes CASSQVIGQGVYGYTF. The V and J genes are TRBV5-8 and TRBJ1-2; 8 nucleotides align to TRBD1. The V gene's germline CDR1 is SGHTS and CDR2 YDEGEE. The CDR3 is 16 residues long. The J segment lost 4 bases and the V segment lost 4 bases, leaving 12 bases of the junction unmatched.

The chain carries TRBV5-1 and TRBJ1-3; possible D gene TRBD1, 5 bases. V lost 0 bases to trimming and J lost 4 bases, with 8 bases between them. Germline loops: CDR1 SGHRS, CDR2 YFSETQ. The CDR3 runs 14 residues. CDR3 bases: TGCGCCAGCAGCTTGGGGACATCAGGAAACACCATATATTTT. It translates to CASSLGTSGNTIYF.

V and J are TRBV10-3 and TRBJ1-1, with 8 bases lining up with TRBD1. V shed 3 bases, J shed 5 bases, and the junction held 5 bases outside the gene matches. Germline-derived CDR1 and CDR2 are ENHRY and SYGVKD. The CDR3 runs 14 residues. The CDR3 loop is CAISDRGRGTEAFF. In DNA, the CDR3 is TGTGCCATCAGTGACAGGGGGCGAGGGACTGAAGCTTTCTTT.

The CDR3 spells CASSLTTSEEETQYF. Written as DNA, the CDR3 is TGTGCCAGCAGCCTAACTACTAGCGAAGAAGAGACCCAGTACTTC. The chain has TRBV7-9 and TRBJ2-5; 7 nucleotides agree with TRBD2. The J segment lost 3 bases and the V segment lost 5 bases, leaving 9 bases of the junction unmatched. There are 15 residues in the CDR3. The germline V gene encodes CDR1 SEHNR and CDR2 FQNEAQ (reference sequence).

The chain links TRBV11-2 to TRBJ1-2; no clear D gene. CDR3 length equals 15 residues. CDR1 and CDR2 (germline): SGHAT, FQNNGV. V dropped 2 bases and J dropped 2 bases, with 12 bases sitting between them. The CDR3, as DNA: TGTGCCAGCAGCTTAAGTCTCTCCAGCAACTATGGCTACACCTTC. Translating it yields CASSLSLSSNYGYTF. The full variable domain, rest sourced from reference TRBV11-2 and TRBJ1-2, is EAGVAQSPRYKIIEKRQSVAFWCNPISGHATLYWYQQILGQGPKLLIQFQNNGVVDDSQLPKDRFSAERLKGVDSTLKIQPAKLEDSAVYLCASSLSLSSNYGYTFGSGTRLTVV.

The gene calls are TRBV11-3 and TRBJ2-5; no reliable D call. The last part of the DNA fits TRBJ2-7 better; the J call may be wrong. Germline V gene sequence: CDR1 SGHNT, CDR2 YENEEA. CDR3 size: 15 residues. The CDR3 sequence is CASSLGGSFSDEQYF. The CDR3 DNA reads TGTGCCAGCAGCTTAGGGGGATCGTTCTCGGACGAGCAGTACTTC.

The chain has TRBV7-9 and TRBJ2-1; 8 bases align to TRBD2. Germline V CDR1 and CDR2: SEHNR, FQNEAQ (reference sequence). J was trimmed by 7 bases and V by 0 bases; bases with no gene match: 5. The CDR3 has 15 amino acids. Here the CDR3 reads CASSLASGMRNEQFF. The CDR3 DNA is TGTGCCAGCAGCTTAGCTAGCGGGATGAGGAATGAGCAGTTCTTC.

The chain uses TRBV4-2 and TRBJ1-2, with no clear D. V gave up 1 base and J gave up 8 bases, with 8 bases separating them. The CDR3 totals 12 residues. Per the germline V gene, CDR1 is LGHNA and CDR2 is YNFKEQ. This CDR3 is CASSQVGEGYTF. As DNA, the CDR3 is TGTGCCAGCAGCCAAGTCGGAGAGGGCTACACCTTC.

The rearrangement uses TRBV20-1 and TRBJ2-5; TRBD2 is a possible D gene (5 bases). The CDR3 length is 10 residues. CDR1 is DFQATT, CDR2 SNEGSKA, per germline (reference sequence). Trimming removed 2 bases at V and 7 bases at J, with 5 bases between. The CDR3 loop is CSARTRTQYF. CDR3 sequence (DNA): TGCAGTGCTAGAACTAGGACCCAGTACTTC.

The V call is TRBV5-8, the J call TRBJ2-2; no reliable D call. V was pared by 1 base and J by 3 bases, with 7 bases between. CDR1 is SGHTS and CDR2 is YDEGEE in the germline V gene. CDR3 length equals 14 residues. Here the CDR3 reads CASSLSTYTGELFF. The CDR3 nucleotides are TGTGCCAGCAGCTTGTCCACATACACCGGGGAGCTGTTTTTT.